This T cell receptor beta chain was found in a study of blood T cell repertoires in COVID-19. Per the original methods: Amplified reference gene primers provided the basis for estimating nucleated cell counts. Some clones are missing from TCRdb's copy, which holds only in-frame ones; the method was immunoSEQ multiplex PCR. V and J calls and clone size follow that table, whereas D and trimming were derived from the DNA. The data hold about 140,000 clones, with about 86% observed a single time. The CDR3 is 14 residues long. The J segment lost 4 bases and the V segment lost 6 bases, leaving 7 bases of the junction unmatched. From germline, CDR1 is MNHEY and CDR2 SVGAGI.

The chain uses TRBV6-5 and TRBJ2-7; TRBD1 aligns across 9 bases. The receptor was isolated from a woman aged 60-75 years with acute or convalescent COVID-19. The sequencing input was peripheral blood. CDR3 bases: TGTGCCAGCAGGGAGGGGACAGGGTGGTACGAGCAGTACTTC. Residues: CASREGTGWYEQYF.